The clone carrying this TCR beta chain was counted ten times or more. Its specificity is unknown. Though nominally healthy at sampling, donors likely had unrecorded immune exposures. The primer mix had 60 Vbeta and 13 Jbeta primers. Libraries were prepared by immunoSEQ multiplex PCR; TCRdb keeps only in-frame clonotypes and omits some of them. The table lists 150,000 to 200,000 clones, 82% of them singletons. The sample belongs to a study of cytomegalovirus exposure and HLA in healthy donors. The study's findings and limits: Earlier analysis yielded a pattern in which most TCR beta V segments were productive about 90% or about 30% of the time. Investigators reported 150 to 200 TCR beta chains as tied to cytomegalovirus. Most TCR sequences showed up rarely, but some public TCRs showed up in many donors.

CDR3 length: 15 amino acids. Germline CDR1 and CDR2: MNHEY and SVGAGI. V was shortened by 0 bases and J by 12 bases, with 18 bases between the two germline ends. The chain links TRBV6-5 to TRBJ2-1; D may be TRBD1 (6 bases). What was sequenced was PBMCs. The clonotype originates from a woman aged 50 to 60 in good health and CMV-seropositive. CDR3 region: CASSYSRITGSGQFF. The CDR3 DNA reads TGTGCCAGCAGTTACTCAAGGATCACAGGGTCGGGGCAGTTCTTC.